A single TCR beta chain is shown here with its context. The CDR3 has 15 residues. Germline V gene lookup returns CDR1 LNHDA and CDR2 SQIVND (reference sequence). The junction had 8 bases not matched to a gene; V was cut back by 4 bases and J by 2 bases. Researchers ran the PCR with 60 Vbeta and 13 Jbeta primers. The data were produced by immunoSEQ multiplex PCR, yet TCRdb's version contains in-frame clones alone and is incomplete. The ten most abundant clones cover about 1% of a sample with about 200,000 clones. The data belong to a study of cytomegalovirus exposure and HLA in healthy donors. The chain joins TRBV19 to TRBJ2-7, with TRBD2 matching 7 bases. The source material was PBMCs. This sequence originates from a young woman in good health and CMV-seropositive. The CDR3 spells CASSKASGQAYEQYF. The CDR3 DNA reads as TGTGCCAGTAGTAAAGCTAGCGGCCAGGCCTACGAGCAGTACTTC.